These T cell receptor beta chains were read from a single sample in a study of T cells in tuberculosis. Method: immunoSEQ multiplex PCR; TCRdb's copy keeps in-frame clones and lacks some. The sample holds around 60,000 clones, 81% seen once. Material for sequencing was CD1b-GMM tetramer-negative cells sorted from PBMCs. These TCRs come from an adult woman with latent tuberculosis. CDR3s include the opening cysteine and the closing phenylalanine or tryptophan. Fields, in order: CDR3 protein, CDR3 DNA, V gene, J gene, clone size, D gene. D genes are given only for firm matches. For some rows the clone size is stated as once, few or many, or as a class when expanded; others skip it.

CASSFLPGNTEAFF	TGTGCCAGCAGTTTCCTCCCAGGGAACACTGAAGCTTTCTTT	TRBV6-5	TRBJ1-1	.	.
CASSRTGNTGELFF	TGCGCCAGCAGCCGGACAGGGAATACCGGGGAGCTGTTTTTT	TRBV4-1	TRBJ2-2	.	TRBD1
CASSRLSASEKLFF	TGTGCCAGCAGCCGCTTGAGTGCGAGTGAAAAACTGTTTTTT	TRBV27	TRBJ1-4	.	.
CASSLEGETQYF	TGTGCCAGCAGCTTAGAGGGAGAGACCCAGTACTTC	TRBV5-6	TRBJ2-5	.	.
CASSLGGGTGELFF	TGCGCCAGCAGCCTTGGGGGGGGCACCGGGGAGCTGTTTTTT	TRBV4-3	TRBJ2-2	.	TRBD2
CASRDRGYNSPLHF	TGTGCCAGTAGGGACAGGGGATATAATTCACCCCTCCACTTT	TRBV19	TRBJ1-6	.	TRBD1
CASSLAVGGKGEQFF	TGCGCCAGCAGCTTGGCGGTCGGGGGGAAGGGTGAGCAGTTCTTC	TRBV5-1	TRBJ2-1	once	TRBD2
CASSPSGRVEQYF	TGTGCCAGCTCACCTTCCGGCAGGGTTGAGCAGTACTTC	TRBV18	TRBJ2-7	.	.
CASSQEFRGSNEQFF	TGTGCCAGCAGCCAAGAGTTCCGGGGTAGCAATGAGCAGTTCTTC	TRBV4-2	TRBJ2-1	.	.
CASREDREGTEAFF	TGTGCCAGCAGGGAAGACAGGGAGGGAACTGAAGCTTTCTTT	TRBV2	TRBJ1-1	.	TRBD1
CASSGIAGEETQYF	TGTGCCAGCAGTGGAATAGCGGGAGAAGAGACCCAGTACTTC	TRBV25-1	TRBJ2-5	once	TRBD2
CASSPMQGENTEAFF	TGTGCCAGCAGTCCAATGCAGGGGGAAAACACTGAAGCTTTCTTT	TRBV6-5	TRBJ1-1	.	TRBD1
CATLPPCTSLTGGDNEQFF	TGCGCCACGCTTCCTCCTTGCACCTCCCTCACGGGAGGGGATAATGAGCAGTTCTTC	TRBV10-1	TRBJ2-1	.	TRBD2
CAWSGDFYEQYF	TGTGCCTGGAGTGGGGACTTCTACGAGCAGTACTTC	TRBV30	TRBJ2-7	.	.
CASSADRTQPQHF	TGTGCCAGTAGTGCGGACAGGACACAGCCCCAGCATTTT	TRBV19	TRBJ1-5	.	TRBD1
CASSLGNSYEQYF	TGTGCCAGCAGCTTAGGCAACAGCTACGAGCAGTACTTC	TRBV7-2	TRBJ2-7	.	.
CASSSVRDNEQFF	TGCGCCAGCAGCTCGGTAAGAGACAATGAGCAGTTCTTC	TRBV5-1	TRBJ2-1	once	.
CASSLSGQGRPEQFF	TGTGCCAGCAGTTTATCCGGACAGGGGAGACCCGAGCAGTTCTTC	TRBV27	TRBJ2-1	few	TRBD1
CASSWGVTSGGLGEQYF	TGTGCCAGCAGTTGGGGGGTCACTAGCGGGGGCCTCGGCGAGCAGTACTTC	TRBV27	TRBJ2-7	.	TRBD2
CASNLMAGAGANVLTF	TGTGCCAGCAACCTGATGGCGGGAGCTGGGGCCAACGTCCTGACTTTC	TRBV5-8	TRBJ2-6	once	TRBD2
CASSTGGNSPLHF	TGTGCCAGCTCGACAGGGGGGAATTCACCCCTCCACTTT	TRBV25-1	TRBJ1-6	.	TRBD1
CASSRITSSGANVLTF	TGTGCCAGCAGCCGTATTACCAGCTCTGGGGCCAACGTCCTGACTTTC	TRBV7-9	TRBJ2-6	once	.
CASSQDGTRGSGYTF	TGTGCCAGCAGCCAAGACGGGACTCGGGGTAGTGGCTACACCTTC	TRBV4-2	TRBJ1-2	.	.
CASSLPPQEAFF	TGTGCCAGCAGCTTGCCCCCGCAGGAAGCTTTCTTT	TRBV13	TRBJ1-1	.	.
CASGSSNTGELFF	TGTGCTAGTGGTTCATCGAACACCGGGGAGCTGTTTTTT	TRBV12-5	TRBJ2-2	.	.